The 2 T cell receptor beta chains given below trace back to one sample, sequenced in a study of T cell responses to AZD1222 COVID-19 vaccine. TCRdb keeps only in-frame clones here, not all; method: immunoSEQ multiplex PCR. The profile covers 130,000 to 150,000 clones, with approximately 78% appearing a single time and about 4% taken by the ten largest. Sample: peripheral blood, taken on day 0 of MenACWY control vaccination. These receptors came from an adult in good health.

Only a few counts were recorded for this clone. The chain recombines TRBV19 with TRBJ1-5, with a tentative D call TRBD1 (5 bases). The CDR3 is 17 residues long. Germline-derived CDR1 and CDR2 are LNHDA and SQIVND (reference sequence). V shed 2 bases and J shed 0 bases, with 14 bases lying between them. Here the CDR3 DNA reads TGTGCCAGTAGTATAAAAGGGGCTGGTGTTAGCAATCAGCCCCAGCATTTT. It yields the protein CASSIKGAGVSNQPQHF.

The chain is built from TRBV19 and TRBJ2-3; tentative D call: TRBD2 (6 bases). Germline V gene lookup returns CDR1 LNHDA and CDR2 SQIVND (reference sequence). The CDR3 is 15 amino acids. V dropped 7 bases and J dropped 1 base, with 15 bases sitting between them. CDR3 sequence reads: CASKRGGGGTDTQYF. The CDR3 DNA sequence: TGTGCCAGTAAGAGGGGTGGAGGGGGCACAGATACGCAGTATTTT.